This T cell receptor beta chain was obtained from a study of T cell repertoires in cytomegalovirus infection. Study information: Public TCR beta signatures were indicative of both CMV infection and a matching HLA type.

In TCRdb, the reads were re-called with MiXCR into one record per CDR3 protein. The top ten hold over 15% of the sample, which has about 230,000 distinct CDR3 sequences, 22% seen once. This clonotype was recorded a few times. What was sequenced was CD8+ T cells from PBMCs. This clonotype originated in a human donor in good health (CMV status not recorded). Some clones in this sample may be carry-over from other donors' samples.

The CDR3 DNA sequence: TGTGCCAGCAGTGGAGAGAGCTTAAACTATGGCTACACCTTC. It is translated as CASSGESLNYGYTF. The V gene is TRBV2, the J gene TRBJ1-2; no firm D call. The CDR3 length is 14 residues. Germline loops: CDR1 SNHLY, CDR2 FYNNEI. V was pared by 4 bases and J by 2 bases, with 11 bases between.